This T cell receptor beta chain comes out of a study of blood T cell repertoires in COVID-19. Study-level background: Spain, Italy and the United States supplied samples that represented acute and convalescent COVID-19. PBMCs, B-cell-depleted T cells, or T cells provided the cDNA or gDNA that made up the material.

In the original analysis: Using reference gene primer amplification, nucleated cell counts were estimated. Libraries were prepared by immunoSEQ multiplex PCR; TCRdb keeps only in-frame clonotypes and omits some of them. Clonal size and the V and J genes are those of that table, whereas D and trimming came from the DNA. The table records some 260,000 clones, around 89% of them present only once. Enrollment of patients from Seattle took place during active infection, with longitudinal follow-up. This clonotype was obtained from a woman aged 30 to 39 with COVID-19, enrolled during active disease. The sequenced sample was peripheral blood.

The CDR3 DNA follows: TGTGCCAGCAGGAACCTGCTAGGGACAGCGAACACCGGGGAGCTGTTTTTT. Translating it yields CASRNLLGTANTGELFF. The chain couples TRBV27 to TRBJ2-2; 7 bases line up with TRBD1. The CDR3 length is 17 residues. CDR1 MNHEY and CDR2 SMNVEV come from the germline V gene (reference sequence). V shed 6 bases, J shed 0 bases, and the junction held 10 bases outside the gene matches.